The 19 T cell receptor beta chains below come from one sample, sequenced in a study of cytomegalovirus exposure and HLA in healthy donors. PCR primers comprised 60 Vbeta and 13 Jbeta primers. Profiling relied on immunoSEQ multiplex PCR, and the TCRdb table lists in-frame clones only, not all of them. Of around 150,000 clones listed, 76% are singletons. The sequenced material came from PBMCs. Receptors originate from a man aged 35 to 55 in good health and CMV-seronegative.

The chain joins TRBV18 to TRBJ2-7; tentative D call: TRBD1 (5 bases). Germline assignment: CDR1 KGHSH and CDR2 LQKENI. V shed 3 bases and J shed 6 bases, with 21 bases lying between them. CDR3 length: 16 residues. The CDR3 DNA sequence: TGTGCCAGCTCACCGGTACAGGAGACGGGCGGCGGCGAGCAGTACTTC. Residues: CASSPVQETGGGEQYF.

This clone has more than one count but fewer than ten. Different DNA sequences within this sample yield the same CDR3. The chain employs TRBV4-1 and TRBJ2-2, with 11 bases identical to TRBD2. After removal of 1 base from V and 7 bases from J, the junction contained 11 bases not matched to a gene. The germline V gene has CDR1 MGHRA and CDR2 YSYEKL. The CDR3 consists of 18 residues. As DNA, the CDR3 is TGCGCCAGCAGCCAAGCCTCCGGGACTAGCGGCAAATTCGGGGAGCTGTTTTTT. Its protein product is CASSQASGTSGKFGELFF.

The chain is built from TRBV4-3 and TRBJ1-1; tentatively, D is TRBD1 (6 bases). The V gene's germline CDR1 is LGHNA and CDR2 YSLEER. Trimming took off 1 base at V and 5 bases at J, with 14 bases between the two ends. This CDR3 has 15 amino acids. CDR3 nucleotide sequence: TGCGCCAGCAGCCAAGGCAGGGGACCCGAGACTGAAGCTTTCTTT. This translates into CASSQGRGPETEAFF.

This clone showed up just once. The chain joins TRBV7-2 to TRBJ1-2, with 7 bases identical to TRBD1. Germline values: CDR1 SGHTA, CDR2 FQGNSA. V trimming: 7 bases; J trimming: 0 bases; junction bases outside the gene matches: 2. The CDR3 has 13 residues. The CDR3 region is CASKGTANYGYTF. The CDR3 region has the DNA TGTGCCAGCAAGGGGACAGCTAACTATGGCTACACCTTC.

This clone was counted only a few times. The chain recombines TRBV28 with TRBJ2-1; 7 nucleotides agree with TRBD1. The germline V gene has CDR1 MDHEN and CDR2 SYDVKM. The CDR3 is made up of 18 amino acids. Trimming cost V 2 bases and J 3 bases; bases outside gene matches: 13. For the CDR3, the DNA is TGTGCCAGCAGTTTAGCCGCCTACAGGGGTCTAGACTACAATGAGCAGTTCTTC. Amino acid sequence: CASSLAAYRGLDYNEQFF.

The rearrangement uses TRBV4-1 and TRBJ2-5; possible D gene TRBD2, 5 bases. Trimming removed 2 bases from V and 2 bases from J, with 6 bases in between. This CDR3 comprises 13 residues. Germline CDR1 is MGHRA and CDR2 is YSYEKL. DNA of the CDR3: TGCGCCAGCAGCCAAACTAGTCAAGAGACCCAGTACTTC. As protein: CASSQTSQETQYF.

This clone was observed once. This chain's CDR3 is CASSLRVVGTGAYEQYF. DNA for the CDR3: TGTGCCAGCAGCTTAAGGGTAGTAGGGACTGGGGCCTACGAGCAGTACTTC. V usage is TRBV5-4 and J usage is TRBJ2-7, with a possible D match to TRBD2 (6 bases). V dropped 2 bases and J dropped 2 bases, with 20 bases sitting between them. The germline CDR1 and CDR2 sequences are SGHNT and YYREEE (reference sequence). The CDR3 extends over 17 amino acids.

This clone was seen a few times. This chain connects TRBV6-1 to TRBJ2-7; D is possibly TRBD2 (6 bases). Germline V gene data show CDR1 as MNHNS and CDR2 as SASEGT. Trimming left V 10 bases short and J 3 bases short, with 13 bases between. The CDR3 has 12 amino acids. The DNA of the CDR3 is TGTGCCACCGGGACTGATGGCTACGAGCAGTACTTC. It encodes CATGTDGYEQYF.

The chain carries TRBV9 and TRBJ1-4, with 8 bases aligning to TRBD1. The CDR3 contains 17 residues. With V trimmed by 0 bases and J by 5 bases, 9 bases remained unmatched. From germline, CDR1 is SGDLS and CDR2 YYNGEE. CDR3 region: CASSVGPRTGQNEKLFF. DNA of the CDR3: TGTGCCAGCAGCGTAGGCCCTAGGACAGGGCAGAATGAAAAACTGTTTTTT.

CDR3 sequence reads: CASSATSGSYNEQFF. The CDR3 bases are TGCGCCAGCAGCGCAACTAGCGGGAGTTACAATGAGCAGTTCTTC. V usage is TRBV5-1 and J usage is TRBJ2-1, with 11 bases matching TRBD2. The CDR3 covers 15 residues. V lost 4 bases and J lost 4; bases outside the gene matches: 4. Germline CDR1 reads SGHRS; CDR2 reads YFSETQ.

This clone appeared once. This chain connects TRBV4-1 to TRBJ2-1, with a weak D call TRBD2 (8 bases). V lost 1 base, J lost 4 bases, and 26 bases lay in between. Germline loops: CDR1 MGHRA, CDR2 YSYEKL. The CDR3 length is 20 residues. The CDR3 region is CASSQGPGGYKRGPYNEQFF. For the CDR3, the DNA is TGCGCCAGCAGCCAAGGCCCAGGGGGATACAAGCGGGGGCCGTACAATGAGCAGTTCTTC.

There are a few counts of this clone. This chain connects TRBV7-8 to TRBJ1-1; 7 bases align to TRBD1. Germline lookup yields CDR1 SGHVS and CDR2 FQNEAQ. The CDR3 has 13 amino acids. V dropped 4 bases and J dropped 4; count of bases not matched to a gene: 3. For the CDR3, the DNA is TGTGCCAGCAGCTCGACAGGGTTCACTGAAGCTTTCTTT. Its protein product is CASSSTGFTEAFF.

This sequence joins TRBV7-3 and TRBJ1-3; 9 bases fit TRBD1. The CDR3 runs 19 residues. Germline V gene lookup returns CDR1 SGHTA and CDR2 FQGTGA. V lost 2 bases, J lost 0 bases, and 11 bases stayed unmatched. The CDR3 DNA reads as TGTGCCAGCAGCTTAGGAGTCGGGGGACAGGGAGACTCTGGAAACACCATATATTTT. Translation: CASSLGVGGQGDSGNTIYF.

The chain uses TRBV10-2 and TRBJ1-2, with TRBD1 matching over 10 bases. V was pared by 4 bases and J by 4 bases, with 6 bases of the junction left unmatched. The CDR3 length is 15 residues. CDR1 WSHSY and CDR2 SAAADI come from the germline V gene. The CDR3 DNA reads TGCGCCAGCAGTGGACAGGGGGCGAGCGGCTATGGCTACACCTTC. The encoded protein is CASSGQGASGYGYTF.

J is TRBJ1-2 and V is TRBV6-5, with TRBD1 matching over 7 bases. This CDR3 has 13 amino acids. Germline V gene data show CDR1 as MNHEY and CDR2 as SVGAGI. Germline trimming cut 5 bases from V and 4 bases from J; bases unmatched to any gene: 4. This CDR3 reads CASSRDSFYGYTF. The CDR3 DNA reads as TGTGCCAGCAGTCGGGACAGCTTCTATGGCTACACCTTC.

This clone was observed a few times. This chain uses TRBV4-1 with TRBJ1-4; D is unclear. This CDR3 has 16 residues. Trimming shortened V by 0 bases and J by 7 bases, and 15 bases separated the two germline ends. CDR1 and CDR2 from the germline V gene are MGHRA and YSYEKL. CDR3 region: CASSQDPPESGEKLFF. The CDR3 DNA reads TGCGCCAGCAGCCAAGATCCTCCCGAGAGCGGTGAAAAACTGTTTTTT.

The chain couples TRBV19 to TRBJ1-2; D not resolved. Germline V CDR1 and CDR2: LNHDA, SQIVND (reference sequence). The CDR3 length is 13 residues. V dropped 6 bases and J dropped 5 bases, with 13 bases sitting between them. This chain's CDR3 is CASSELRNYGYTF. In DNA, the CDR3 is TGTGCCAGTAGCGAACTAAGGAATTATGGCTACACCTTC.

The chain couples TRBV18 to TRBJ1-4; tentative D call: TRBD1 (6 bases). Germline lookup yields CDR1 KGHSH and CDR2 LQKENI. V lost 2 bases to trimming and J lost 4 bases, with 8 bases between them. The CDR3 is made up of 14 amino acids. The CDR3 sequence: CASSPRQDNEKLFF. The CDR3 DNA is TGTGCCAGCTCACCAAGACAGGATAATGAAAAACTGTTTTTT. The variable domain in full, completed from reference TRBV18 and TRBJ1-4, reads NAGVMQNPRHLVRRRGQEARLRCSPMKGHSHVYWYRQLPEEGLKFMVYLQKENIIDESGMPKERFSAEFPKEGPSILRIQQVVRGDSAAYFCASSPRQDNEKLFFGSGTQLSVL.

The chain has TRBV7-2 and TRBJ1-4; D is undetermined. CDR1 is SGHTA, CDR2 FQGNSA, per germline. The CDR3 is 15 amino acids. V lost 5 bases, J lost 8 bases, and 18 bases lay in between. The CDR3 here is CASSASPGSWEKLFF. The CDR3 coding sequence is TGTGCCAGCAGCGCCTCCCCGGGGAGTTGGGAAAAACTGTTTTTT.